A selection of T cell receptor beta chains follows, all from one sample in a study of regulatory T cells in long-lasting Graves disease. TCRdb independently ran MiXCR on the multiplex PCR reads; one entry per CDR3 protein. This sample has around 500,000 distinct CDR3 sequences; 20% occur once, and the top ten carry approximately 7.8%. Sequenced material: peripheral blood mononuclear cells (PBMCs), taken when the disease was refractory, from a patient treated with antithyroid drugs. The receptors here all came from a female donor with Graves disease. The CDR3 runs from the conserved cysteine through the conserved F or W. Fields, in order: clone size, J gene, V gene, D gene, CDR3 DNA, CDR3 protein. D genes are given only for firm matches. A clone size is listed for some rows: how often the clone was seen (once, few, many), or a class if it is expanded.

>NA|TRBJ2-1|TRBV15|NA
TGTGCCACCAGCAGGGCCGCAGCGGACCTCTACAATGAGCAGTTCTTC
CATSRAAADLYNEQFF
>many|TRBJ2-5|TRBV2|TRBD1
TGTGCCAGCAGTGACCCCCAGGGGGTGGTTGGGACCCAGTACTTC
CASSDPQGVVGTQYF
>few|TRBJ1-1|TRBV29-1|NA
TGCAGCGTGGGAGAGGTGAACACTGAAGCTTTCTTT
CSVGEVNTEAFF
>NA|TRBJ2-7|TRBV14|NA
TGTGCCAGCAGCCAATGGCGAGACACATCCTACGAGCAGTACTTC
CASSQWRDTSYEQYF
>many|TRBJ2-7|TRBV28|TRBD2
TGTGCCAGCAGTTTATGGCCCCCTTTAAGCGGGAGGAGGTACGAGCAGTACTTC
CASSLWPPLSGRRYEQYF
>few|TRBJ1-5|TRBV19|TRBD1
TGTGCCAGTACCACACGACAGGGGGCTAGCAATCAGCCCCAGCATTTT
CASTTRQGASNQPQHF
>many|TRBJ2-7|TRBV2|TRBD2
TGTGCCAGCCCCTCACTAGCGGGAGCCTACGAGCAGTACTTC
CASPSLAGAYEQYF
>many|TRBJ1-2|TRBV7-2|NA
TGTGCCAGCAGCTTAGGGGGGTGGAACTATGGCTACACCTTC
CASSLGGWNYGYTF
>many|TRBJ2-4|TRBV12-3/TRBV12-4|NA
TGTGCCAGCAGTTTAAAGAACAGACTAGCCAAAAACATTCAGTACTTC
CASSLKNRLAKNIQYF
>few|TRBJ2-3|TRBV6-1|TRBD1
TGTGCCAGCAGGCAATGGGGGCGGGACAGGGGGCCTGATACGCAGTATTTT
CASRQWGRDRGPDTQYF
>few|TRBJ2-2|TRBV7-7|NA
TGTGCTAGCAGCTTAGCGCCCAGGGTGAACACCGGGGAGCTGTTTTTT
CASSLAPRVNTGELFF
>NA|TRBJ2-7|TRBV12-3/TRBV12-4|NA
TGTGCCAGCAGTTCCGGCCTTGGGGACTACGAGCAGTACTTC
CASSSGLGDYEQYF
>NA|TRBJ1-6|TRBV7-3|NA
TGTGCCAGCAGCTTAATGGGCCTGTCCCGGAGCTCCTATAATTCACCCCTCCACTTT
CASSLMGLSRSSYNSPLHF
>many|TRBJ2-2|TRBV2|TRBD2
TGTGCCAGCAGTGAACTAGCGGGAAACACCGGGGAGCTGTTTTTT
CASSELAGNTGELFF
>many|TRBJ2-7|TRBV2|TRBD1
TGTGCCAGCAGTGAAGTCCCGTCCCAGGGGGACGAGCAGTACTTC
CASSEVPSQGDEQYF
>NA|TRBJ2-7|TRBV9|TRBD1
TGTGCCAGCAGCGTAGACTGGACAGGGGTCTACGAGCAGTACTTC
CASSVDWTGVYEQYF